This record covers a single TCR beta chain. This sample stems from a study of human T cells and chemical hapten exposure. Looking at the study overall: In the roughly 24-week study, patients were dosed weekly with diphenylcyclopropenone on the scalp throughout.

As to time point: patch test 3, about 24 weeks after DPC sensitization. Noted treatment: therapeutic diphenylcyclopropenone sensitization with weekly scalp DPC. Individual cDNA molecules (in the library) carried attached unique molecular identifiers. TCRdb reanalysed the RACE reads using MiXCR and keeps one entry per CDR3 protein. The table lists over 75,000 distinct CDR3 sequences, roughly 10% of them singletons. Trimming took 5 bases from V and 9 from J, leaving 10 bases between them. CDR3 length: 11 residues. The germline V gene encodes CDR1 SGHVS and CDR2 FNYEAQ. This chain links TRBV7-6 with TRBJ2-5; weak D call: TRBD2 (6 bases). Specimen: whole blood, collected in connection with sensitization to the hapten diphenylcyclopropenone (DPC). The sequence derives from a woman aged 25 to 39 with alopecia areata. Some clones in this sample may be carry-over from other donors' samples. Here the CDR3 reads CASSPTGAQYF. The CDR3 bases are TGTGCCAGCAGCCCTACGGGGGCCCAGTACTTC.